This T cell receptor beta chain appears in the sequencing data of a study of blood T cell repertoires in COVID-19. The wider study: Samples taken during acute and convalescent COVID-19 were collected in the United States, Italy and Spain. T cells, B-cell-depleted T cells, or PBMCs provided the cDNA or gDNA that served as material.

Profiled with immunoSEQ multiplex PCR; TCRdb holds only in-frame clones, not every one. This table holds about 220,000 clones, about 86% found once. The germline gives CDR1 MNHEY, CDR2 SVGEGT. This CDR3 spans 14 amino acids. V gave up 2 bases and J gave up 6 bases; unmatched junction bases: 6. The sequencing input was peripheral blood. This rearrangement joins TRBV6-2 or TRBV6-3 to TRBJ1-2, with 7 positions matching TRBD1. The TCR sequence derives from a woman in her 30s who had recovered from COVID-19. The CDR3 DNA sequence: TGTGCCAGCAGTTACGGCCAGGGGGTTCATGGCTACACCTTC. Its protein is CASSYGQGVHGYTF.